The TCR beta chain described here comes from a study of regulatory T cells in long-lasting Graves disease. Study-wide points: Persistent Graves' cases showed lower TCR diversity than newly diagnosed cases.

As regards this clonotype: The antigen remains undetermined.

Noted time point: persistent/refractory GD, antithyroid drugs over 5 years with positive TRAb. RNA extracted from PBMCs served as the sequencing template. With iRepertoire HTBI primers and Arm-PCR of CDR3 regions, TCR beta libraries were built. TCRdb re-called the multiplex PCR reads through MiXCR, storing one row per CDR3 protein. This sample carries around 340,000 distinct CDR3 sequences, roughly a fifth of them seen once, and the ten largest clones take over 25%. The TCR comes from a female donor with Graves disease. Here the sequenced sample was peripheral blood mononuclear cells (PBMCs), taken when the disease was refractory, from a patient treated with antithyroid drugs.

The CDR3, as DNA: TGCAGTGTTAGGGACAGGGACTCCCTGGCCTCAGGGCAGTACTTC. Translation: CSVRDRDSLASGQYF. V and J are TRBV20-1 and TRBJ2-7; 9 bases align to TRBD1. The CDR3 is 15 amino acids. Germline CDR1 DFQATT, CDR2 SNEGSKA (reference sequence). J gave up 9 bases and V 7 bases, and 19 bases lay outside the gene matches.